This T cell receptor (beta chain) appears in the sequencing data of a study of T cells in localized non-small cell lung cancer. Looked up from germline, CDR1 is SGDLS and CDR2 is YYNGEE. The V segment lost 3 bases and the J segment 3 bases; nucleotides outside the gene matches: 0. The length of the CDR3 is 15 residues. Overall study findings and caveats: Only one tumor region went through sequencing, so heterogeneity may still be there. Appearing in adjacent lung were a median roughly 57 of the top 100 tumor clones.

Concerning this clone: Antigen: not known.

This table comes from immunoSEQ multiplex PCR, and its TCRdb copy is limited to in-frame clones, with some not included. Of around 35,000 clones listed, about four fifths are singletons. The clonotype was recovered from a male donor aged 60 or over with stage III squamous cell lung carcinoma. V is TRBV9 and J is TRBJ2-1; 13 bases are shared with TRBD2. This material consisted of peripheral blood, taken before any cancer treatment. The CDR3 DNA reads as TGTGCCAGCAGCGGGACTAGCGGGAGCTACAATGAGCAGTTCTTC. This encodes CASSGTSGSYNEQFF.